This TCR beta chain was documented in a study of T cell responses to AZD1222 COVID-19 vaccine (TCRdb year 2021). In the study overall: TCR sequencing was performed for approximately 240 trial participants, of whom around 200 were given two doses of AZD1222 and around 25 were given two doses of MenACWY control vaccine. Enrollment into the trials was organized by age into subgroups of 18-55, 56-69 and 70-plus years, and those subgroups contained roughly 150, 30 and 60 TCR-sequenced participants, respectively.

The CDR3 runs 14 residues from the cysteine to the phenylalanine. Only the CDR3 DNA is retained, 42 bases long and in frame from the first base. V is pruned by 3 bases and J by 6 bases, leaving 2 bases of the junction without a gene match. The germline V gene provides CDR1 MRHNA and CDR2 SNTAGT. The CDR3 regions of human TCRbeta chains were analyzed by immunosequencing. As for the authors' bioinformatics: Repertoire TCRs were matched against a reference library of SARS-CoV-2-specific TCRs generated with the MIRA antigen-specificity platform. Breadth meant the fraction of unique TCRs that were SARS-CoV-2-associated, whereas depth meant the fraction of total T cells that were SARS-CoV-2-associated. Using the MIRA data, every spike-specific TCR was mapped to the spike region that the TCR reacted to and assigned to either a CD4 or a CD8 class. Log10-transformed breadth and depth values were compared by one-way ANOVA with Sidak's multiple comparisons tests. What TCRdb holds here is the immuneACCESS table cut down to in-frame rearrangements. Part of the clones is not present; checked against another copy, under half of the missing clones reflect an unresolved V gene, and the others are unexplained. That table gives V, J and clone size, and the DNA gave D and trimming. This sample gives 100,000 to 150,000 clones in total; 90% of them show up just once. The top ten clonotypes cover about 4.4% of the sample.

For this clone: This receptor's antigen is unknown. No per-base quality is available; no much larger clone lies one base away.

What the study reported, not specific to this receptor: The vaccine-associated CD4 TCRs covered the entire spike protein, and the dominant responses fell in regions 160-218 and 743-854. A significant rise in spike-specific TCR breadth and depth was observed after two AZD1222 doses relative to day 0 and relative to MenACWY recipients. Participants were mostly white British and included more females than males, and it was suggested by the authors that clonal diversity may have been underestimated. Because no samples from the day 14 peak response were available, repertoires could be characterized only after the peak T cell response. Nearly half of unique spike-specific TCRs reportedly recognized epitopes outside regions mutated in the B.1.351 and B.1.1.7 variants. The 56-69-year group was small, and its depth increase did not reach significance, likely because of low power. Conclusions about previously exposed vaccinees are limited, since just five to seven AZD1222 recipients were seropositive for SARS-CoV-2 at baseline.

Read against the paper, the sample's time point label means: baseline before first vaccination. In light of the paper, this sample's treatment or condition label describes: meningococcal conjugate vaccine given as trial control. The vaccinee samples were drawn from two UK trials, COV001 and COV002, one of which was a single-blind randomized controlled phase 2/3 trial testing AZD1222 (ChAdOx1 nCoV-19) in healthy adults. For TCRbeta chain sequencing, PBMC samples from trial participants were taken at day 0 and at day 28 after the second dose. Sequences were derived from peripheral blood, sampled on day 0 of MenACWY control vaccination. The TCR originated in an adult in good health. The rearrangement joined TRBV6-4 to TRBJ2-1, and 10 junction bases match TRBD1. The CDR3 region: CASSEGQGGNEQFF. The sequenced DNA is TGTGCCAGCAGTGAAGGACAGGGGGGCAATGAGCAGTTCTTC.